The clone carrying this T cell receptor (beta chain) has just a few counts. Profiled with immunoSEQ multiplex PCR; TCRdb holds only in-frame clones, not every one. Here the sample spans around 21,000 clones, 88% being singletons. The data originate from a study of PD-1 and CTLA-4 blockade in melanoma. The germline V gene encodes CDR1 SGHDT and CDR2 YYEEEE. The CDR3 loop spans 15 amino acids. J gave up 4 bases and V 3 bases, and 3 bases lay outside the gene matches. This TCR was sampled from a human donor with melanoma. Sequenced here: CD8+ T cells from peripheral blood, sampled before anti-PD-1 treatment. This chain links TRBV5-6 with TRBJ2-1; TRBD2 aligns across 11 bases. CDR3 in DNA: TGTGCCAGCAGCTCTAGCGGGGGGCTTTACAATGAGCAGTTCTTC. This sequence encodes CASSSSGGLYNEQFF.